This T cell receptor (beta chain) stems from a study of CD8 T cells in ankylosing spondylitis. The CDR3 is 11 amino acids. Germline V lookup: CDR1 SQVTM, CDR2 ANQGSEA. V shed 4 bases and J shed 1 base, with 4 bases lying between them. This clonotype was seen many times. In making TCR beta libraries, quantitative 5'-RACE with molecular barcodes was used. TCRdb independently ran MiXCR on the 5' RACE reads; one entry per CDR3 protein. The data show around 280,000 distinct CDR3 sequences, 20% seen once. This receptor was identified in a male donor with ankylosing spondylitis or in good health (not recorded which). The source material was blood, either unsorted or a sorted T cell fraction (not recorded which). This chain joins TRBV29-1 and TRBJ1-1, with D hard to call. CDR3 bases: TGCAGCGTTGGGCAGAACACTGAAGCTTTCTTT. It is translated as CSVGQNTEAFF.